This T cell receptor (beta chain) came from a study of shared clonotypes between healthy human individuals. Study-level points and caveats: Memory subsets generally showed lower estimated richness than naive subsets.

Positively selected for CCR7, the CD45RO-negative cells used as naive CD8 cells excluded terminally differentiated effector memory CD45RA+ cells. Of note for this clone: Its antigen is unidentified.

Repertoires were generated with immunoSEQ multiplex PCR, while TCRdb's copy carries only in-frame clones and drops some. The data contain some 2,100,000 clones, about 92% of them singletons. This CDR3 is 17 amino acids long. V lost 0 bases, J lost 8 bases, and 8 bases stayed unmatched. Germline values: CDR1 SGHNT, CDR2 YYREEE (reference sequence). The sequence was collected from a man aged 18 to 35 in good health. Some clones in this sample may be carry-over from other donors' samples. V usage is TRBV5-4 and J usage is TRBJ2-3, with 14 bases matching TRBD2. Sample: naive CD8+ T cells from PBMCs. The DNA for the CDR3 is TGTGCCAGCAGCTTGGGGGGACTAGCGGGAGATAGAGGTACGCAGTATTTT. Translation gives CASSLGGLAGDRGTQYF.